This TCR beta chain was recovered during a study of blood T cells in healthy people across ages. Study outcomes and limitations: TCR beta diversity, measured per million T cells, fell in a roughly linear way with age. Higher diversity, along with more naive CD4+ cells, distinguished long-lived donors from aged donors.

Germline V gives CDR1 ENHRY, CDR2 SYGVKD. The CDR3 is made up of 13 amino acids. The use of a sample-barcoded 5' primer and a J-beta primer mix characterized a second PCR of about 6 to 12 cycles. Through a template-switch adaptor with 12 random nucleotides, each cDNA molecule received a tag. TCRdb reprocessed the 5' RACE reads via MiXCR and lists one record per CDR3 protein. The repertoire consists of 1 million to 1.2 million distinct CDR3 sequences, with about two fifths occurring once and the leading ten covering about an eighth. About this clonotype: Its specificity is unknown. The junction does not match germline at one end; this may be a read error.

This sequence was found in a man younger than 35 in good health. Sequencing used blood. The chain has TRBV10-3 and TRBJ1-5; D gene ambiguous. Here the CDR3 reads CAISEGSAQPQHF. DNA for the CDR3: TGCGCCATCAGTGAAGGTTCGGCTCAGCCCCAGCATTTT.